These 6 T cell receptor beta chains share one sample of origin, sequenced in a study of blood T cell repertoires in COVID-19. The method was immunoSEQ multiplex PCR; TCRdb's version includes in-frame clones alone and lacks a portion of them. The table records about 200,000 clones, around 85% of them present only once. Material: peripheral blood. The receptors were sampled from a middle-aged man with acute or convalescent COVID-19.

J is TRBJ1-1 and V is TRBV5-4; 7 bases fit TRBD1. Germline assignment: CDR1 SGHNT and CDR2 YYREEE (reference sequence). The CDR3 is made up of 15 amino acids. Germline trimming cut 4 bases from V and 1 base from J; bases unmatched to any gene: 7. The CDR3 nucleotides are TGTGCCAGCAGCGCGGACAGGCTGTGGAACACTGAAGCTTTCTTT. It is translated as CASSADRLWNTEAFF.

The chain carries TRBV11-2 and TRBJ2-1, with 8 bases matching TRBD2. After removal of 2 bases from V and 4 bases from J, the junction contained 7 bases not matched to a gene. Germline-derived CDR1 and CDR2 are SGHAT and FQNNGV. This CDR3 has 16 residues. CDR3 in amino acids: CASSLLQAGAYNEQFF. Written as DNA, the CDR3 is TGTGCCAGCAGCTTACTTCAAGCGGGAGCTTACAATGAGCAGTTCTTC.

The chain joins TRBV19 to TRBJ2-5; D is ambiguous. Looked up from germline, CDR1 is LNHDA and CDR2 is SQIVND (reference sequence). The CDR3 totals 11 residues. Trimming shortened V by 4 bases and J by 5 bases, and 5 bases separated the two germline ends. The CDR3 bases are TGTGCCAGTAGTAGAGCGGAGACCCAGTACTTC. Its translation: CASSRAETQYF.

This chain uses TRBV19 with TRBJ2-1; TRBD2 might be the D (6 bases). The CDR3 spans 14 residues. Germline-derived CDR1 and CDR2 are LNHDA and SQIVND (reference sequence). Trimming took off 3 bases at V and 2 bases at J, with 8 bases between the two ends. Written as DNA, the CDR3 is TGTGCCAGTAGTATGAGACTAGCCTACAATGAGCAGTTCTTC. Translation gives CASSMRLAYNEQFF.

This clone has a single count. The chain joins TRBV2 to TRBJ2-2; D is unresolved. The germline V gene has CDR1 SNHLY and CDR2 FYNNEI. The V gene lost 2 bases and the J gene lost 0 bases, with 7 bases spanning the gap. The CDR3 runs to 15 residues. CDR3 loop: CASSETGPNTGELFF. DNA of the CDR3: TGTGCCAGCAGTGAAACGGGTCCGAACACCGGGGAGCTGTTTTTT.

This chain uses TRBV21-1 with TRBJ2-7; the table's D call, TRBD1, has no DNA check behind it. TRBV21-1 constitutes a pseudogene. The CDR3 totals 13 residues. CDR3 in DNA: TGTGCCAGCAGCAAAGACAGGGTCCACGAGCAGTACTTC. Protein: CASSKDRVHEQYF.